This T cell receptor beta chain was sequenced during a study of CD8 T cells in cerebrospinal fluid in Alzheimer's disease. Study results and caveats: Patients with mild cognitive impairment or Alzheimer's disease had a larger top CSF clone percentage than controls.

In germline, CDR1 is PRHDT, CDR2 FYEKMQ (reference sequence). The length of the CDR3 is 15 residues. TCRdb reworked the 10x single-cell sequencing reads into one entry per CDR3 protein, no DNA. This repertoire includes some 970 distinct CDR3 sequences. No participant had an acute infectious disease, and all were physically fit. Its frequency marks this clonotype as medium-sized. What it recognizes is unknown. The sequenced sample was cerebrospinal fluid. The sequence came from a human donor with mild cognitive impairment. The chain recombines TRBV13 with TRBJ2-3; without DNA, the TCRdb call of TRBD1 cannot be checked. The chain's CDR3 is CASSRTGGGVATQYF.